These 17 T cell receptor beta chains originate from one sample sequenced in a study of breast tumors, draining lymph nodes, adjacent tissues. Axillary draining lymph nodes of breast cancer patients supplied the node samples. TCRdb re-called the multiplex PCR reads with MiXCR, one entry per CDR3 protein. There are 180,000 or so distinct CDR3 sequences in the sample; around 33% occur only once, and roughly 4% lies in the top ten. The material sequenced was axillary lymph node tissue. Receptor source: a female donor with breast cancer. Some clones in this sample may be carry-over from other donors' samples.

The sample holds many counts of this clonotype. The chain recombines TRBV6-2 or TRBV6-3 with TRBJ2-1, with 7 bases lining up with TRBD2. CDR3 length equals 15 residues. The V segment lost 8 bases and the J segment 8 bases; nucleotides outside the gene matches: 15. Germline V gene data show CDR1 as MNHEY and CDR2 as SVGEGT. The CDR3 loop is CASRRGREPLDEQFF. CDR3 nucleotide sequence: TGTGCCAGCCGAAGAGGGCGGGAGCCTTTGGATGAGCAGTTCTTC.

The chain employs TRBV20-1 and TRBJ2-3, with TRBD1 identical over 10 bases. CDR1 and CDR2 (germline): DFQATT, SNEGSKA (reference sequence). This CDR3 is built from 13 residues. J lost 4 bases, V lost 4 bases, and 2 bases had no gene match. CDR3 sequence: CSAKGQGPDTQYF. CDR3 nucleotides: TGCAGTGCTAAGGGACAGGGGCCAGATACGCAGTATTTT.

The sample holds many counts of this clonotype. This chain joins TRBV30 and TRBJ1-5; D not resolved. The CDR3 spans 14 residues. The V end lost 3 bases, the J end lost 0 bases, and 9 bases lay between the germline ends. Germline CDR1 is GTSNPN and CDR2 is SVGIG (reference sequence). In DNA, the CDR3 is TGTGCCTGGAGAGAAAGGAATAGCAATCAGCCCCAGCATTTT. It encodes CAWRERNSNQPQHF. The whole variable domain, remainder taken from reference TRBV30 and TRBJ1-5, is SQTIHQWPATLVQPVGSPLSLECTVEGTSNPNLYWYRQAAGRGLQLLFYSVGIGQISSEVPQNLSASRPQDRQFILSSKKLLLSDSGFYLCAWRERNSNQPQHFGDGTRLSIL.

This clonotype was seen ten or more times. This chain links TRBV7-2 with TRBJ2-5; the match to TRBD1 covers 8 bases. Losses at the gene ends were 5 bases for V and 5 bases for J; bases not matched to a gene: 1. The germline CDR1 and CDR2 sequences are SGHTA and FQGNSA. This CDR3 has 12 amino acids. The CDR3 DNA sequence: TGTGCCAGCAGCGCAGGGGGCGAGACCCAGTACTTC. Protein product: CASSAGGETQYF.

V and J are TRBV28 and TRBJ2-5, with a weak D call TRBD1 (7 bases). The CDR3 has 14 amino acids. CDR1 MDHEN and CDR2 SYDVKM come from the germline V gene. V lost 3 bases and J lost 7, with 15 bases in between. The CDR3 here is CASSFQGGRGTQYF. The DNA of the CDR3 is TGTGCCAGCAGTTTTCAGGGGGGTCGAGGGACCCAGTACTTC.

This clonotype was detected ten times or more. The gene calls are TRBV18 and TRBJ2-5; 8 positions match TRBD1. The germline gives CDR1 KGHSH, CDR2 LQKENI. V was clipped by 5 bases and J by 4 bases; unmatched bases: 9. This CDR3 spans 15 amino acids. The CDR3 sequence: CASSSDRGIGETQYF. The CDR3 coding sequence is TGTGCCAGCTCATCCGACAGGGGAATTGGAGAGACCCAGTACTTC.

This clonotype appeared a single time. A clone one base away is much larger, so this may be a read error. The conserved phenylalanine or tryptophan normally closing the CDR3 is absent here, so this likely arose from a read error. The CDR3 spells CASSSPLGGAVSYEQYL. The DNA of the CDR3 is TGTGCCAGCAGCTCCCCGCTCGGGGGGGCGGTGTCCTACGAGCAGTACCTC. This chain joins TRBV5-6 and TRBJ2-7; 8 bases align to TRBD2. CDR1 SGHDT and CDR2 YYEEEE come from the germline V gene. Trimming took 3 bases from V and 1 from J; bases not matched to a gene: 12. The CDR3 sequence is 17 residues long.

The genes are TRBV7-9 and TRBJ1-4, with 8 positions matching TRBD1. This CDR3 is built from 16 residues. After removal of 9 bases from V and 1 base from J, the junction contained 10 bases not matched to a gene. The V gene's germline CDR1 is SEHNR and CDR2 FQNEAQ (reference sequence). CDR3 DNA sequence: TGTGCCAGTAACTTAGACGGGACAGGAACTAATGAAAAACTGTTTTTT. Its protein product is CASNLDGTGTNEKLFF.

This clonotype was seen a handful of times. A much larger clone differs by one base, so this may be a read error. The CDR3 reads CAGSFASGHTGELFF. In nucleotides, the CDR3 is TGTGCCGGCAGCTTCGCTAGCGGACACACCGGGGAGCTGTTTTTT. V is TRBV5-5 and J is TRBJ2-2, with 7 nucleotides matching TRBD2. CDR1 and CDR2 (germline): SGHKS, YYEKEE (reference sequence). The CDR3 length is 15 residues.

This clonotype was counted at least ten times. The chain links TRBV18 to TRBJ1-4; D ambiguous. The CDR3 totals 14 residues. Looked up from germline, CDR1 is KGHSH and CDR2 is LQKENI. The V end was cut by 11 bases, the J end by 2 bases, with 15 bases between. CDR3 nucleotides: TGTGCCTCAAGCGTGAGCGTGACTAATGAAAAACTGTTTTTT. Translation gives CASSVSVTNEKLFF.

J is TRBJ1-1 and V is TRBV5-6, with TRBD1 matching over 7 bases. Germline lookup yields CDR1 SGHDT and CDR2 YYEEEE. This CDR3 has 16 residues. Trimming removed 0 bases from V and 0 bases from J; junction bases left unmatched: 5. The CDR3 loop is CASSLGTGLMNTEAFF. CDR3 sequence (DNA): TGTGCCAGCAGCTTGGGGACAGGTCTTATGAACACTGAAGCTTTCTTT.

This clonotype was detected ten times or more. This rearrangement joins TRBV5-5 to TRBJ2-1, with a possible D match to TRBD1 (5 bases). CDR1 is SGHKS and CDR2 is YYEKEE in the germline V gene (reference sequence). The CDR3 runs 15 residues. V was clipped by 4 bases and J by 3 bases, with 14 bases between them. The CDR3 loop is CASSPRQISYNEQFF. The CDR3 nucleotides are TGTGCCAGCAGCCCGAGACAGATTAGCTACAATGAGCAGTTCTTC.

The J gene is TRBJ2-5, the V gene TRBV25-1, with 11 bases lining up with TRBD2. The J call may not be correct, given that the DNA end is closer to TRBJ2-7. The CDR3 totals 14 residues. Germline V gives CDR1 MGHDK, CDR2 SYGVNS. The chain's CDR3 is CASSPIAGGPEQYF. The CDR3 DNA follows: TGTGCCAGCAGTCCCATAGCGGGAGGGCCCGAGCAGTACTTC.

This clonotype was detected ten times or more. This chain connects TRBV5-1 to TRBJ2-2; 7 positions agree with TRBD1. Germline assignment: CDR1 SGHRS and CDR2 YFSETQ. V lost 4 bases, J lost 3 bases, and 6 bases stayed unmatched. The CDR3 consists of 15 residues. This CDR3 reads CASSGWDSYTGELFF. Here the CDR3 DNA reads TGCGCCAGCAGCGGGTGGGACAGCTACACCGGGGAGCTGTTTTTT.

The chain is built from TRBV6-5 and TRBJ1-1; a possible D gene is TRBD1 (6 bases). The CDR3 length is 13 residues. The V end lost 6 bases, the J end lost 7 bases, and 15 bases lay between the germline ends. From germline, CDR1 is MNHEY and CDR2 SVGAGI. The CDR3 bases are TGTGCCAGCAGCATATCAGGGGTAGGTGAAGCTTTCTTT. Translating gives CASSISGVGEAFF.

In its sample, this clonotype was seen many times. The V gene is TRBV19, the J gene TRBJ1-5, with D maybe TRBD1 (6 bases). V lost 3 bases and J 6 bases, leaving 18 bases between the germline ends. The CDR3 has 16 amino acids. Germline CDR1 reads LNHDA; CDR2 reads SQIVND (reference sequence). CDR3 in amino acids: CASSIRAGAVGQPQHF. CDR3 bases: TGTGCCAGTAGTATCCGGGCAGGGGCTGTTGGTCAGCCCCAGCATTTT.

This chain joins TRBV15 and TRBJ2-7, with 9 positions matching TRBD1. Germline trimming cut 0 bases from V and 5 bases from J; bases unmatched to any gene: 5. The CDR3 is 15 amino acids. Germline V gives CDR1 LNHNV, CDR2 YYDKDF (reference sequence). The CDR3 reads CATSRDPGQGNEQYF. In DNA form, the CDR3 reads TGTGCCACCAGCAGAGATCCGGGACAGGGCAACGAGCAGTACTTC.